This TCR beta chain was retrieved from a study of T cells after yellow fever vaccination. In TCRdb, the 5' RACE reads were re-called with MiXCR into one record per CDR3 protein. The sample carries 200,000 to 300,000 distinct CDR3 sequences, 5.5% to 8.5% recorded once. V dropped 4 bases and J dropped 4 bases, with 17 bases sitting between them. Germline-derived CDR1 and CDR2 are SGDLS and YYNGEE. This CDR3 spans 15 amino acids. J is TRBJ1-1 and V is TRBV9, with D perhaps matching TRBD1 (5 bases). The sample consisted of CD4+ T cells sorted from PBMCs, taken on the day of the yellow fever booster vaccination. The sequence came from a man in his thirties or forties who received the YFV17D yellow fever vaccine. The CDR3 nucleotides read TGTGCCAGCAGCAAGCCCCAGGGAGTCGGCACTGAAGCTTTCTTT. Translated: CASSKPQGVGTEAFF.